The 11 T cell receptor beta chains below were found in one sample sequenced in a study of human T cells and chemical hapten exposure. TCRdb processed the RACE reads anew with MiXCR; each CDR3 protein has one entry. The sample consists of around 120,000 distinct CDR3 sequences, approximately 13% of them appearing once. As for time point: pre-sensitization, week 0. As to treatment: therapeutic diphenylcyclopropenone sensitization with weekly scalp DPC. Specimen: whole blood, collected in connection with sensitization to the hapten diphenylcyclopropenone (DPC). The receptors here all came from a woman under 30 with alopecia areata. Some clones in this sample may be carry-over from other donors' samples.

The chain is built from TRBV7-2 and TRBJ2-1; TRBD2 is a possible D gene (5 bases). The CDR3 is made up of 13 amino acids. Trimming removed 5 bases at V and 7 bases at J, with 12 bases between. Germline CDR1 and CDR2: SGHTA and FQGNSA. In DNA, the CDR3 is TGTGCCAGCAGCCGACGGGGTGTAAATGAGCAGTTCTTC. Residues: CASSRRGVNEQFF.

The V and J genes are TRBV6-9 and TRBJ1-2, with D tentatively TRBD1 (5 bases). Germline V gene sequence: CDR1 MNHGY, CDR2 SVAAGI. This CDR3 is built from 18 residues. Trimming took off 0 bases at V and 2 bases at J, with 19 bases between the two ends. The DNA of the CDR3 is TGTGCCAGCAGTTATTCCCCCGACAGTTACTCCATGAACTATGGCTACACCTTC. It is translated as CASSYSPDSYSMNYGYTF.

The V and J genes are TRBV6-2 or TRBV6-3 and TRBJ2-7; D call uncertain. With 0 bases removed from V and 6 bases from J, the gap between germline ends came to 15 bases. This CDR3 is 15 amino acids long. Germline V lookup: CDR1 MNHEY, CDR2 SVGEGT. Here the CDR3 DNA reads TGTGCCAGCAGTTACTCGATTAGCATACTGAGCGAGCAGTACTTC. It codes for CASSYSISILSEQYF.

The sample holds a few counts of this clonotype. The genes are TRBV6-5 and TRBJ1-5; 8 bases align to TRBD1. The CDR3 runs 13 residues. Germline values: CDR1 MNHEY, CDR2 SVGAGI. V lost 6 bases and J lost 3; bases outside the gene matches: 1. In DNA, the CDR3 is TGTGCCAGCAGGACAGGGGTCAATCAGCCCCAGCATTTT. Translation gives CASRTGVNQPQHF.

In this sample, this clonotype turned up a few times. The CDR3 protein is CASSDGTSGRETQYF. For the CDR3, the DNA is TGTGCCAGCAGCGATGGGACTAGCGGGCGGGAGACCCAGTACTTC. J is TRBJ2-5 and V is TRBV9; 12 nucleotides match TRBD2. This CDR3 has 15 residues. Germline lookup yields CDR1 SGDLS and CDR2 YYNGEE. Trimming removed 3 bases from V and 5 bases from J; junction bases left unmatched: 5.

This clonotype showed up just a few times. This chain uses TRBV9 with TRBJ2-3; TRBD2 aligns across 7 bases. This CDR3 is 15 amino acids long. The V and J ends lost 0 bases and 4 bases, in that order; junction bases with no gene match: 5. Germline-derived CDR1 and CDR2 are SGDLS and YYNGEE. The CDR3 nucleotides are TGTGCCAGCAGCGTAGCTAATGGGGGGGCAGATACGCAGTATTTT. Translating it yields CASSVANGGADTQYF. The complete variable domain, with remaining parts taken from reference TRBV9 and TRBJ2-3, reads DSGVTQTPKHLITATGQRVTLRCSPRSGDLSVYWYQQSLDQGLQFLIQYYNGEERAKGNILERFSAQQFPDLHSELNLSSLELGDSALYFCASSVANGGADTQYFGPGTRLTVL.

This clonotype was counted a few times. This CDR3 is CASSHGTDLNQPQHF. For the CDR3, the DNA is TGCGCCAGCAGCCATGGGACAGATCTAAATCAGCCCCAGCATTTT. The V and J genes are TRBV4-3 and TRBJ1-5, with 7 nucleotides matching TRBD1. Unmatched junction bases numbered 6, after V lost 3 bases and J lost 4 bases. The germline gives CDR1 LGHNA, CDR2 YSLEER. This CDR3 has 15 amino acids.

In its sample, this clonotype was seen a few times. The chain recombines TRBV6-2 or TRBV6-3 with TRBJ2-1; D perhaps matches TRBD2 (6 bases). V was clipped by 6 bases and J by 0 bases, with 12 bases between them. Germline CDR1 MNHEY, CDR2 SVGEGT. The length of the CDR3 is 15 residues. The CDR3 loop is CASRLRTTSYNEQFF. The CDR3, as DNA: TGTGCCAGCAGGCTGCGGACTACCTCCTACAATGAGCAGTTCTTC.

A few counts support this clonotype. The chain employs TRBV7-9 and TRBJ2-7; D remains ambiguous. V shed 6 bases and J shed 3 bases, with 9 bases lying between them. There are 12 residues in the CDR3. Germline V CDR1 and CDR2: SEHNR, FQNEAQ (reference sequence). CDR3 coding DNA: TGTGCCAGCAGTAGGGTGCTCTACGAGCAGTACTTC. Translation gives CASSRVLYEQYF. Full variable domain (remainder filled in from reference TRBV7-9 and TRBJ2-7): DTGVSQNPRHKITKRGQNVTFRCDPISEHNRLYWYRQTLGQGPEFLTYFQNEAQLEKSRLLSDRFSAERPKGSFSTLEIQRTEQGDSAMYLCASSRVLYEQYFGPGTRLTVT.

In its sample, this clonotype was seen a few times. The V and J genes are TRBV2 and TRBJ1-5, with D uncertain. Per germline, CDR1 SNHLY and CDR2 FYNNEI. V lost 8 bases and J lost 0, with 17 bases in between. The CDR3 has 16 amino acids. The CDR3 DNA follows: TGTGCCAGCGGAGAGGCCGTACGGCTTAGCAATCAGCCCCAGCATTTT. Amino acid sequence: CASGEAVRLSNQPQHF.

This chain connects TRBV27 to TRBJ1-1; 8 bases map to TRBD1. The CDR3 is 15 amino acids. With V trimmed by 0 bases and J by 5 bases, 5 bases remained unmatched. Germline V gene sequence: CDR1 MNHEY, CDR2 SMNVEV (reference sequence). The CDR3 here is CASSLSWTGRTEAFF. CDR3 DNA: TGTGCCAGCAGTTTATCCTGGACAGGGAGGACTGAAGCTTTCTTT.